A single sample is the source of the 11 T cell receptor beta chains below, sequenced in a study of OX40 agonist ivuxolimab in advanced cancers. Data came from immunoSEQ multiplex PCR; TCRdb stores just in-frame clones and leaves some out. The table records over 35,000 clones, 80% to 90% of them present only once. The sample was CD4+ or CD8+ T cells sorted from blood, taken in a trial of the OX40 agonist ivuxolimab. The receptors shown here come from an adult with an advanced solid tumor such as melanoma, head and neck, liver or kidney cancer.

The V call is TRBV5-4, the J call TRBJ1-2, with a possible D match to TRBD1 (5 bases). V lost 0 bases and J lost 1, with 10 bases in between. This CDR3 contains 15 residues. CDR1 is SGHNT and CDR2 is YYREEE in the germline V gene (reference sequence). The CDR3 DNA reads as TGTGCCAGCAGCTTGGGGGACGAGGGTAACTATGGCTACACCTTC. Protein product: CASSLGDEGNYGYTF. The whole variable domain, remainder taken from reference TRBV5-4 and TRBJ1-2, is ETGVTQSPTHLIKTRGQQVTLRCSSQSGHNTVSWYQQALGQGPQFIFQYYREEENGRGNFPPRFSGLQFPNYSSELNVNALELDDSALYLCASSLGDEGNYGYTFGSGTRLTVV.

The chain carries TRBV7-9 and TRBJ2-1, with unresolved D. This CDR3 has 16 residues. V lost 5 bases and J 0 bases, leaving 14 bases between the germline ends. Germline CDR1 and CDR2: SEHNR and FQNEAQ (reference sequence). The CDR3 here is CASSPTSGSSYNEQFF. Written as DNA, the CDR3 is TGTGCCAGCAGCCCCACTTCGGGTAGCTCCTACAATGAGCAGTTCTTC.

The rearrangement links TRBV9 to TRBJ1-5; D is undetermined. The V and J ends lost 0 bases and 3 bases respectively, with 10 bases between them. The germline gives CDR1 SGDLS, CDR2 YYNGEE. The CDR3 is 15 amino acids. DNA for the CDR3: TGTGCCAGCAGCGTAGAAGGTGGGTCCAATCAGCCCCAGCATTTT. Translating it yields CASSVEGGSNQPQHF.

The rearrangement links TRBV23-1 to TRBJ2-1; 14 bases map to TRBD2. TRBV23-1 is assigned to the ORF class and has an uncertain function. Losses at the gene ends were 3 bases for V and 0 bases for J; bases not matched to a gene: 10. The CDR3 runs to 20 residues. The CDR3 sequence: CASSHIWRTSGRSSYNEQFF. The DNA of the CDR3 is TGCGCCAGCAGTCATATTTGGAGGACTAGCGGGAGGTCCTCCTACAATGAGCAGTTCTTC.

This chain uses TRBV19 with TRBJ1-5; D may be TRBD1 (6 bases). V was clipped by 8 bases and J by 0 bases, with 11 bases between them. Germline CDR1 and CDR2: LNHDA and SQIVND (reference sequence). CDR3 length: 14 amino acids. The CDR3 DNA follows: TGTGCCAGTGGACAGATCCTTAGCAATCAGCCCCAGCATTTT. Amino acids: CASGQILSNQPQHF.

The chain joins TRBV13 to TRBJ1-4, with 7 positions matching TRBD1. The V segment lost 5 bases and the J segment 6 bases; nucleotides outside the gene matches: 18. Germline lookup yields CDR1 PRHDT and CDR2 FYEKMQ (reference sequence). The CDR3 sequence is 18 residues long. The CDR3 protein is CASSHSEAGGTNYEKLFF. In nucleotides, the CDR3 is TGTGCCAGCAGCCACTCTGAGGCAGGGGGGACAAATTATGAAAAACTGTTTTTT. The entire variable domain, with the rest obtained from reference TRBV13 and TRBJ1-4, is as follows: AAGVIQSPRHLIKEKRETATLKCYPIPRHDTVYWYQQGPGQDPQFLISFYEKMQSDKGSIPDRFSAQQFSDYHSELNMSSLELGDSALYFCASSHSEAGGTNYEKLFFGSGTQLSVL.

This chain uses TRBV30 with TRBJ2-6; 9 bases match TRBD1. With V trimmed by 7 bases and J by 2 bases, 12 bases remained unmatched. Germline CDR1 is GTSNPN and CDR2 is SVGIG (reference sequence). The CDR3 is 17 amino acids. The CDR3 bases are TGTGCCTCCGACGGGACAGGGCCCTTGACTGGGGCCAACGTCCTGACTTTC. Its protein is CASDGTGPLTGANVLTF. Filled out from reference TRBV30 and TRBJ2-6, the complete variable domain reads SQTIHQWPATLVQPVGSPLSLECTVEGTSNPNLYWYRQAAGRGLQLLFYSVGIGQISSEVPQNLSASRPQDRQFILSSKKLLLSDSGFYLCASDGTGPLTGANVLTFGAGSRLTVL.

V is TRBV30 and J is TRBJ1-1; no reliable D call. V shed 5 bases and J shed 1 base, with 14 bases lying between them. This CDR3 region has 14 residues. CDR1 is GTSNPN and CDR2 is SVGIG in the germline V gene (reference sequence). The CDR3 DNA follows: TGTGCCTGGTCCCGCGACCCGGGGAACACTGAAGCTTTCTTT. Protein product: CAWSRDPGNTEAFF.

This chain joins TRBV9 and TRBJ1-2, with D possibly TRBD1 on 5 matching bases. The CDR3 loop spans 14 amino acids. CDR1 and CDR2 (germline): SGDLS, YYNGEE. V lost 3 bases to trimming and J lost 1 base, with 10 bases between them. As DNA, the CDR3 is TGTGCCAGCAGCGCCGGGACCGATAACTATGGCTACACCTTC. The encoded protein is CASSAGTDNYGYTF.

The genes are TRBV5-1 and TRBJ2-1; D is ambiguous. The germline V gene has CDR1 SGHRS and CDR2 YFSETQ. This CDR3 contains 14 residues. V gave up 2 bases and J gave up 5 bases, with 11 bases separating them. CDR3 nucleotides: TGCGCCAGCAGCTTACTCAGACCCAACAATGAGCAGTTCTTC. Residues: CASSLLRPNNEQFF.

This chain uses TRBV7-9 with TRBJ2-3; D unclear. CDR3 length: 13 residues. The V and J ends lost 5 bases and 7 bases respectively, with 13 bases between them. Germline CDR1 reads SEHNR; CDR2 reads FQNEAQ (reference sequence). Written as DNA, the CDR3 is TGTGCCAGCAGCGGCCAAGTTATCCATACGCAGTATTTT. Its translation: CASSGQVIHTQYF.